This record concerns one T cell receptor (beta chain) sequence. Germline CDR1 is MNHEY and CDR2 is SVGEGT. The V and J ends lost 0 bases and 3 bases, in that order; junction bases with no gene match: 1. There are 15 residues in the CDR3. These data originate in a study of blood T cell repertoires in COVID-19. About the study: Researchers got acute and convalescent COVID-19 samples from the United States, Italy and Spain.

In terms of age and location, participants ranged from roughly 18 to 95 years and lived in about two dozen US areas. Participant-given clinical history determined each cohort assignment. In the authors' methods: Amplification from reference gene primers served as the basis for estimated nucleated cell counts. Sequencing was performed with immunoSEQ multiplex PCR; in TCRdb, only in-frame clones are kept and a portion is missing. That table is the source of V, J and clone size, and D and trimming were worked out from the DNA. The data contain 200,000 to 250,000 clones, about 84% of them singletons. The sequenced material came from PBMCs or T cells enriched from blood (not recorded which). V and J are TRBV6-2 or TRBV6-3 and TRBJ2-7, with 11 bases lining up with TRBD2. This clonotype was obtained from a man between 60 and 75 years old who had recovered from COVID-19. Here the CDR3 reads CASSYSLAGGYEQYF. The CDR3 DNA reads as TGTGCCAGCAGTTACTCGCTAGCGGGGGGCTACGAGCAGTACTTC.